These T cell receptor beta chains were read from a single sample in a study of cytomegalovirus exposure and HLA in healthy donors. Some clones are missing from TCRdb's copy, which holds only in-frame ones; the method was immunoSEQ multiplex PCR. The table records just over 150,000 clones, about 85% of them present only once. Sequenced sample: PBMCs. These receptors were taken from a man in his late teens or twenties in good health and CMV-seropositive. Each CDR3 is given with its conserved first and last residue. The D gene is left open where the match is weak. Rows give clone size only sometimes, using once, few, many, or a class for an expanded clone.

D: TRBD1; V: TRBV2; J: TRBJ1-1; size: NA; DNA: TGTGCCCTACAGGGGACGAACACTGAAGCTTTCTTT; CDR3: CALQGTNTEAFF
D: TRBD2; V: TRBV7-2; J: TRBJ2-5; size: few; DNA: TGTGCCAGCAGCTTAGGAAGCGGGGGGGCCTTCTTGGAGACCCAGTACTTC; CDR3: CASSLGSGGAFLETQYF
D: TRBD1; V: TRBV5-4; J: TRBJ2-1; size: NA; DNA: TGTGCCAGCCGCGGGACAGGGGAGTACAATGAGCAGTTCTTC; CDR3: CASRGTGEYNEQFF
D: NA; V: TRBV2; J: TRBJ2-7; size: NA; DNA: TGTGCCAGCAGTCCAGGGGTCCCTCTCTACGAGCAGTACTTC; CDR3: CASSPGVPLYEQYF
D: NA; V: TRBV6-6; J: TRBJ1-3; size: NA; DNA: TGTGCCACCGCCCGGGGAAACACCATATATTTT; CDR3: CATARGNTIYF
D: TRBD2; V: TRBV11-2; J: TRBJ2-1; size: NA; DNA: TGTGCCAGCACCCATTCGAAGCGGGAGGATCACAATGAGCAGTTCTTC; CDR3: CASTHSKREDHNEQFF
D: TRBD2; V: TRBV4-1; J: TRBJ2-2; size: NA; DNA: TGCGCCAGCAGCCAGAGACGGGGCGGGGGGGCCACGAACACCGGGGAGCTGTTTTTT; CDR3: CASSQRRGGGATNTGELFF
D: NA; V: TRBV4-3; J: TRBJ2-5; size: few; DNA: TGCGCCAGCAGCCAAGATGGGCGGGTCCAAGAGACCCAGTACTTC; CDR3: CASSQDGRVQETQYF
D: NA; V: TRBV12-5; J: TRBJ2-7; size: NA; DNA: TGTGCCTCCCGAAATACATACGAGCAGTACTTC; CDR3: CASRNTYEQYF
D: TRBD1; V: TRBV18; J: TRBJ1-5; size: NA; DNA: TGTGCCAGCTCACCTGACAGGGGACGCAATCAGCCCCAGCATTTT; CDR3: CASSPDRGRNQPQHF
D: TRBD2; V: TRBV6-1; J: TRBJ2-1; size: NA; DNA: TGTGCCAGCAGTGGGGTCTTGAGGGGAGGGAAGCACAATGAGCAGTTCTTC; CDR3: CASSGVLRGGKHNEQFF
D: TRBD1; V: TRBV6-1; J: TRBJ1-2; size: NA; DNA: TGTGCCAGCAGAGACAAAGGGGGCGGCTACACCTTC; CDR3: CASRDKGGGYTF
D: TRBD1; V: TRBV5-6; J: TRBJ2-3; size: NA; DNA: TGTGCCAGCAGCTGGACGACAGGGGATCCCACAGATACGCAGTATTTT; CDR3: CASSWTTGDPTDTQYF
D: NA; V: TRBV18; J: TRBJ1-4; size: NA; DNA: TGTGCCAGCTCATCGCAGGGTATAAATGAAAAACTGTTTTTT; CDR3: CASSSQGINEKLFF
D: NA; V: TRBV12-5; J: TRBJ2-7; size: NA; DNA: TGTGCTAGTGGTTTGGTACTACAGGGATCGTCCTACGAGCAGTACTTC; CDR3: CASGLVLQGSSYEQYF
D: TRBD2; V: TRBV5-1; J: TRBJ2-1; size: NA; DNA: TGCGCCAGCAGCTTGTCTAGCGGGGTGAACTACAATGAGCAGTTCTTC; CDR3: CASSLSSGVNYNEQFF
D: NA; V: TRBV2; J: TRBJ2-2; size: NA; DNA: TGTGCCAGCATGCGCTTAAGGAACACCGGGGAGCTGTTTTTT; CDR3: CASMRLRNTGELFF
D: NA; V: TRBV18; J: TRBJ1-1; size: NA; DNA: TGTGCCAGCTCACAAACAAGGGGCACTGAAGCTTTCTTT; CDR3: CASSQTRGTEAFF
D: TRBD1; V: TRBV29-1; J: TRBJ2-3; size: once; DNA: TGCAGCGCGGTAAGGACAGGGGGCAGGATAGATACGCAGTATTTT; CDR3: CSAVRTGGRIDTQYF
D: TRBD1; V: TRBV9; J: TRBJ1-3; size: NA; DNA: TGTGCCAGCAGCCTCGAACCGGGACAGGGAAACACCATATATTTT; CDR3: CASSLEPGQGNTIYF
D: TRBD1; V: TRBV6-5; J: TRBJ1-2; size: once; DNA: TGTGCCAGCAGTGAACCTAACTTAGGGACAGCTGTTAACTTC; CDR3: CASSEPNLGTAVNF
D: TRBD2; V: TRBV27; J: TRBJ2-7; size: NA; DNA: TGTGCCAGCAGTTTGTTGCTCGTTAGCGGGGGGCCTCGGAGCTCCTACGAGCAGTACTTC; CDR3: CASSLLLVSGGPRSSYEQYF
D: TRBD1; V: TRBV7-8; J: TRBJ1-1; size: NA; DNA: TGTGCCAGCAGCTTTCGGTTACCCGGGACAGGGGGGGACACTGAAGCTTTCTTT; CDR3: CASSFRLPGTGGDTEAFF
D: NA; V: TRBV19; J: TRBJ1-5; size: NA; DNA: TGTGCCAGTACGGGGTTTGACCGTCAAGTGGATTTT; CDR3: CASTGFDRQVDF
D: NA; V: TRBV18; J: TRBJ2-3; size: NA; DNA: TGTGCCAGCTCACCGAGTACAGATACGCAGTATTTT; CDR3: CASSPSTDTQYF
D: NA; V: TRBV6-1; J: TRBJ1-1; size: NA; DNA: TGTGCCAGCAGTCGGGGGAACACTGAAGCTTTCTTT; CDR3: CASSRGNTEAFF
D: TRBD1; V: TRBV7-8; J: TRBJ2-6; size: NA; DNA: TGTGCCAGCAGCCCTTGGACAGGGCAAAACTCTGGGGCCAACGTCCTGACTTTC; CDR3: CASSPWTGQNSGANVLTF
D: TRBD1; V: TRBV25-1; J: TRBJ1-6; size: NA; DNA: TGTGCCAGCAGTGAATCGCAGGGACAGGGGGTGACCTATTCACCCCTCCACTTT; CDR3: CASSESQGQGVTYSPLHF
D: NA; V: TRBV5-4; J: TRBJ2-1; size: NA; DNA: TGTGCCAGCAGCTTGGTGGAGGGGAATGAGCAGTTCTTC; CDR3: CASSLVEGNEQFF
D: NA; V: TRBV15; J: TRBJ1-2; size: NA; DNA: TGTGCCACCAGCAGAGATCCCTCGGCAGGGGCCACTACTAACTATGGCTACACCTTC; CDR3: CATSRDPSAGATTNYGYTF